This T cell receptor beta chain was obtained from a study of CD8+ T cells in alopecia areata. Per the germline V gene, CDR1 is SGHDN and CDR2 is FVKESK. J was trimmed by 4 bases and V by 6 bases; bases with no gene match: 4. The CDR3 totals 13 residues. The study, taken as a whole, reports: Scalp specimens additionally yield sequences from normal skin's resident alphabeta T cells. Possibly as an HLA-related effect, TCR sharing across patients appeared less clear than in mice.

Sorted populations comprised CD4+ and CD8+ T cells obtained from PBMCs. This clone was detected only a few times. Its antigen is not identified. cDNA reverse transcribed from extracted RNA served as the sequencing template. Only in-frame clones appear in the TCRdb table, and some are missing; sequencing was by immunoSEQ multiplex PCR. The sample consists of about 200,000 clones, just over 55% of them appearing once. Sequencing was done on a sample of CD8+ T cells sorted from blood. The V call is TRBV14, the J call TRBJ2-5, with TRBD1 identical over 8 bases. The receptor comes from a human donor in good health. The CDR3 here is CASRPTGAETQYF. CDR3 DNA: TGTGCCAGCAGACCGACAGGGGCAGAGACCCAGTACTTC.